The TCR beta chain described here comes from a study of OX40 agonist ivuxolimab in advanced cancers. Overall study context: Checkpoint inhibitors had been given previously to about 38% of patients. Two patients with cutaneous melanoma and one with hepatocellular carcinoma, three in total, showed partial responses.

CDR3 length: 17 residues. Germline V gene lookup returns CDR1 SEHNR and CDR2 FQNEAQ (reference sequence). Unmatched junction bases numbered 9, after V lost 0 bases and J lost 4 bases. The repertoire was sequenced with immunoSEQ multiplex PCR; TCRdb's copy has only in-frame clones and lacks some. The sample comprises about 64,000 clones, 80% of which are singletons, and 1.2% rests with the top ten. Sequencing used CD4+ or CD8+ T cells sorted from blood, obtained in a trial of the OX40 agonist ivuxolimab. The chain couples TRBV7-9 to TRBJ2-1; 7 bases align to TRBD1. This receptor was taken from an adult with an advanced solid tumor such as melanoma, head and neck, liver or kidney cancer. The CDR3 nucleotides are TGTGCCAGCAGCTTAGCGAAATCGGGACAGCCTTACAATGAGCAGTTCTTC. Its translation is CASSLAKSGQPYNEQFF.